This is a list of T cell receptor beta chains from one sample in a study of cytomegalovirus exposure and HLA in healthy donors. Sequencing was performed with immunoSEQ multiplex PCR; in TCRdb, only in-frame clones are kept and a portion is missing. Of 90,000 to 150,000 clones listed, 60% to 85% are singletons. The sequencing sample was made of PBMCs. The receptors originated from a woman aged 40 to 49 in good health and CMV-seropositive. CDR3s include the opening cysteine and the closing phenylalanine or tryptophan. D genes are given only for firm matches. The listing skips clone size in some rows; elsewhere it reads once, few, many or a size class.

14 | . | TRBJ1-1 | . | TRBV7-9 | TGTGCCAGCAGTTTTACCCAGGGGAACACTGAAGCTTTCTTT | CASSFTQGNTEAFF
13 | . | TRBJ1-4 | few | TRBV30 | TGTGCCTGGAGTGTACAGGGTCAGGCCCGAAACCATTTT | CAWSVQGQARNHF
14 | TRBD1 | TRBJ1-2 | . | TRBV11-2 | TGTGCCAGCAGCTTAGGGACAGGGGAGGATGGCTACACCTTC | CASSLGTGEDGYTF
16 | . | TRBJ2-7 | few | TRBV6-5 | TGTGCCAGCAGTTACGTCCAGGGTCCCTCAGCCTACGAGCAGTACTTC | CASSYVQGPSAYEQYF
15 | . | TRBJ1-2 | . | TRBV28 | TGTGCCAGCAGTCCCGACATGGACTTTAGCTATGGCTACACCTTC | CASSPDMDFSYGYTF
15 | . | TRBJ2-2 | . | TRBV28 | TGTGCCAGCAGTTTATTGCTAGTCAGCACCGGGGAGCTGTTTTTT | CASSLLLVSTGELFF
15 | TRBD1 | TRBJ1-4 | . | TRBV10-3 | TGTGCCATCAGCGCGACAGGGGCAACTAATGAAAAACTGTTTTTT | CAISATGATNEKLFF
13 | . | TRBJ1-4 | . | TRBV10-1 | TGCGCCTCCCCCGGGGGGACTAATGAAAAACTGTTTTTT | CASPGGTNEKLFF
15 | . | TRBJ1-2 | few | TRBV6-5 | TGTGCCAGCAGTTCATCTCCGGGACACAACTATGGCTACACCTTC | CASSSSPGHNYGYTF
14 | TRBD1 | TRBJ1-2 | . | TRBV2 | TGTGCCAGTTCCCGGGACAGGGAGAGGTATGGCTACACCTTC | CASSRDRERYGYTF
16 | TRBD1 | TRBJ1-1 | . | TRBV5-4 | TGTGCCAGCAGCCAAGAGAATCTCGGACAGGGAGGGGAAGCTTTCTTT | CASSQENLGQGGEAFF
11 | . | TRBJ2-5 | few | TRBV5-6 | TGTGCCAGCAGCCAACAAGAGACCCAGTACTTC | CASSQQETQYF
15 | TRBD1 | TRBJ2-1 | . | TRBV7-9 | TGTGCCAGCAGCTCCCCAGGGGGTGGTAACAATGAGCAGTTCTTC | CASSSPGGGNNEQFF
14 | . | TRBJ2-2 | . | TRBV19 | TGTGCCAGTAGTATGGTTGGAGCCACCGGGGAGCTGTTTTTT | CASSMVGATGELFF
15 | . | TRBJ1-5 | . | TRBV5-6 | TGTGCCAGCAGCCTGGCAGGGTCCAGCAATCAGCCCCAGCATTTT | CASSLAGSSNQPQHF
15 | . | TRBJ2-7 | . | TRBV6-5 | TGTGCCAGCAGTTACTATGACAGGTCCTCCTACGAGCAGTACTTC | CASSYYDRSSYEQYF
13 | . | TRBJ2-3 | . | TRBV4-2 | TGTGCCAGCAGCCAAGACCTCACAGATACGCAGTATTTT | CASSQDLTDTQYF
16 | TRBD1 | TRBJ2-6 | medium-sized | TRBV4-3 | TGCGCCAGCAGCCAAGACAGGGGGCTTGGGGCCAACGTCCTGACTTTC | CASSQDRGLGANVLTF
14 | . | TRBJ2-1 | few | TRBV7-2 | TGTGCAGGGGGTCGGCGGACCACATACAATGAGCAGTTCTTC | CAGGRRTTYNEQFF
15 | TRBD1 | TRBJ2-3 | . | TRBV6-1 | TGTGCCAGCAGTGAAAGGAGACAGGGGGCAGATACGCAGTATTTT | CASSERRQGADTQYF
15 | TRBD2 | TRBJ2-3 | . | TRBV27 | TGTGCCAGCAGGACCTCTAGCGGGGGCACAGATACGCAGTATTTT | CASRTSSGGTDTQYF
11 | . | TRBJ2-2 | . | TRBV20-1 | TGCAGTGCTCCTAGAGCCGGGGAGCTGTTTTTT | CSAPRAGELFF
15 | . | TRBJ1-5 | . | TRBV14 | TGTGCCAGCAGCGAGGGGGTCGTCGGCAATCAGCCCCAGCATTTT | CASSEGVVGNQPQHF
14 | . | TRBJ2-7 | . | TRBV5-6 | TGTGCCAGCAGCTTGGGAGGAGAAACCTACGAGCAGTACTTC | CASSLGGETYEQYF
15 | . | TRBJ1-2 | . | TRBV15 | TGTGCCACCAGCACCAACAGGTTAGCTAACTATGGCTACACCTTC | CATSTNRLANYGYTF
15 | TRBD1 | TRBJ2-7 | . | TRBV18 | TGTGCCAGCTCACCACCATCGGGACAGGGGTCCGAGCAGTACTTC | CASSPPSGQGSEQYF
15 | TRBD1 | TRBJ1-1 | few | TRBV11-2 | TGTGCCAGCAGCCCTAGCGCCGGACAGGGAGCGAAAGCTTTCTTT | CASSPSAGQGAKAFF
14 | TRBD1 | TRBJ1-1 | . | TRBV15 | TGTGCCACCAGCAGAAGGACAGGGGAATATGAAGCTTTCTTT | CATSRRTGEYEAFF
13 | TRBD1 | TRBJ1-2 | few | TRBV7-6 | TGTGCCAGCAGCTTACAGGGGGTGGATGGCTACACCTTC | CASSLQGVDGYTF
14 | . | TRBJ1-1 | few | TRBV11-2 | TGTGCCAGCAGCTCTTGGACAGAGGGGGCTGAAGCTTTCTTT | CASSSWTEGAEAFF
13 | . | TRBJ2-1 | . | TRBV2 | TGTGCCAGCAGTGATCAGCGAGGTAATGAGCAGTTCTTC | CASSDQRGNEQFF